This entry features one TCR beta chain sequence. This table comes from immunoSEQ multiplex PCR, and its TCRdb copy is limited to in-frame clones, with some not included. This sample carries around 97,000 clones, approximately 96% of them seen once, and the ten largest clones take less than 0.45%. After removal of 5 bases from V and 4 bases from J, the junction contained 13 bases not matched to a gene. The CDR3 has 18 residues. The germline gives CDR1 MNHEY, CDR2 SMNVEV (reference sequence). The sample belongs to a study of technical replicates of blood from several donors. This receptor was obtained from a human donor in good health. The material sequenced was T cells isolated from PBMCs. V and J are TRBV27 and TRBJ2-1, with 11 bases that match TRBD2. The CDR3 is CASSLDRYLAGGYNEQFF. CDR3 nucleotides: TGTGCCAGCAGTCTAGATCGATATTTAGCGGGAGGGTACAATGAGCAGTTCTTC.